There are a few counts of the clone carrying this T cell receptor (beta chain). There are 14 residues in the CDR3. Germline loops: CDR1 SEHNR, CDR2 FQNEAQ (reference sequence). The V and J ends lost 4 bases and 6 bases, in that order; junction bases with no gene match: 5. This record belongs to a study of T cells after yellow fever vaccination. Study in general: Four memory subsets, EM, EMRA, CM and Tscm, were sorted by CD3, CD45RA, CCR7, CD95.

TCRdb fed the 5' RACE reads into MiXCR, producing one record per CDR3 protein. The table shows roughly 56,000 distinct CDR3 sequences, with around 5.4% occurring only once. The receptor's source is a man younger than 35 who received the YFV17D yellow fever vaccine. The sequencing here drew on PBMCs, either bulk or a sorted T-cell subset (CD4+, CD8+, memory, or dextramer-sorted; not recorded which), taken on the day of the yellow fever booster vaccination. The chain recombines TRBV7-9 with TRBJ1-4; TRBD1 matches 7 bases. CDR3 in amino acids: CASSSVGTDEKLFF. The DNA for the CDR3 is TGTGCCAGCAGCTCCGTCGGGACAGATGAAAAACTGTTTTTT.